This TCR beta chain was identified in a study of graft-versus-host responses after intestinal transplantation. At the level of the study: All recipients were given anti-thymocyte globulin induction, and tacrolimus and steroids were then administered for around three years.

Note on this clone: The antigen is undetermined.

Germline V gene data show CDR1 as MNHNY and CDR2 as SVGAGI (reference sequence). The CDR3 length is 15 residues. Trimming cost V 4 bases and J 6 bases; bases outside gene matches: 9. The study's findings and limits: Peak levels of circulating GvH clones tracked with early post-transplant HvG declines.

Assay used: immunoSEQ multiplex PCR; TCRdb lists only in-frame clones, some missing. The data contain around 130,000 clones, just over 90% of them seen just once; the ten biggest clones take up roughly 0.16%. The sample consisted of unstimulated CD4+ T cells sorted from spleen or lymph node cells, taken before intestinal transplant. The V gene is TRBV6-6, the J gene TRBJ2-7, with 10 bases lining up with TRBD1. The source is a human donor who received an intestinal transplant. The CDR3 here is CASSSVTGGRGEQYF. DNA of the CDR3: TGTGCCAGCAGTTCTGTGACAGGGGGCCGCGGCGAGCAGTACTTC.